These T cell receptor beta chains were read from a single sample in a study of blood T cell repertoires in COVID-19. Assay: immunoSEQ multiplex PCR; the TCRdb copy retains only in-frame clones and omits some. Of 320,000 or so clones in the sample, roughly 87% were seen once. The sequencing input was PBMCs or T cells enriched from blood (not recorded which). The receptors come from a woman in her 30s who had recovered from COVID-19. Both conserved end residues are part of each CDR3. The D gene is left open where the match is weak. A row's size may be missing; if present it is once, few, many or a size class.

v_gene: TRBV6-5
abundance: -
j_gene: TRBJ1-1
d_gene: TRBD1
CDR3aa: CASRETGALRAFF
CDR3nt: TGTGCCAGCAGGGAGACAGGGGCCTTGCGGGCTTTCTTT

v_gene: TRBV5-1
abundance: -
j_gene: TRBJ1-1
d_gene: -
CDR3aa: CASSLAATGNTEAFF
CDR3nt: TGCGCCAGCAGCTTGGCCGCGACAGGGAACACTGAAGCTTTCTTT

v_gene: TRBV5-1
abundance: -
j_gene: TRBJ2-5
d_gene: TRBD1
CDR3aa: CASSLVQGVGETQYF
CDR3nt: TGCGCCAGCAGCTTGGTTCAGGGGGTCGGAGAGACCCAGTACTTC

v_gene: TRBV7-9
abundance: -
j_gene: TRBJ2-1
d_gene: -
CDR3aa: CASSLGWANEQFF
CDR3nt: TGTGCCAGCAGCTTAGGGTGGGCCAATGAGCAGTTCTTC

v_gene: TRBV3-1/TRBV3-2
abundance: few
j_gene: TRBJ2-7
d_gene: -
CDR3aa: CASSQPGDISYEQYF
CDR3nt: TGTGCCAGCAGCCAACCAGGGGACATCTCCTACGAGCAGTACTTC

v_gene: TRBV7-2
abundance: -
j_gene: TRBJ2-2
d_gene: TRBD2
CDR3aa: CASSPFGGRDTGELFF
CDR3nt: TGTGCCAGCAGCCCTTTTGGGGGGAGGGACACCGGGGAGCTGTTTTTT

v_gene: TRBV7-2
abundance: -
j_gene: TRBJ1-2
d_gene: TRBD1
CDR3aa: CASSIDRENGYTF
CDR3nt: TGTGCCAGCAGCATCGACAGGGAAAATGGCTACACCTTC

v_gene: TRBV6-6
abundance: -
j_gene: TRBJ1-1
d_gene: TRBD1
CDR3aa: CASSYPGQRVRAFF
CDR3nt: TGTGCCAGCAGTTATCCGGGACAGCGCGTTCGGGCTTTCTTT

v_gene: TRBV11-2
abundance: -
j_gene: TRBJ2-4
d_gene: -
CDR3aa: CASSDPGGASDIQYF
CDR3nt: TGTGCCAGCAGCGACCCGGGGGGCGCTTCGGACATTCAGTACTTC

v_gene: TRBV29-1
abundance: -
j_gene: TRBJ2-1
d_gene: TRBD1
CDR3aa: CSVDKQGSYNEQFF
CDR3nt: TGCAGCGTTGATAAACAGGGGTCCTACAATGAGCAGTTCTTC

v_gene: TRBV10-3
abundance: -
j_gene: TRBJ1-4
d_gene: -
CDR3aa: CAISDDRNEKLFF
CDR3nt: TGTGCCATCAGTGACGACAGGAATGAAAAACTGTTTTTT

v_gene: TRBV3-1/TRBV3-2
abundance: -
j_gene: TRBJ2-2
d_gene: -
CDR3aa: CASSQDGNTGELFF
CDR3nt: TGTGCCAGCAGCCAAGATGGCAACACCGGGGAGCTGTTTTTT

v_gene: TRBV19
abundance: -
j_gene: TRBJ2-2
d_gene: -
CDR3aa: CASSILGDTGELFF
CDR3nt: TGTGCCAGTAGTATTTTAGGGGACACCGGGGAGCTGTTTTTT

v_gene: TRBV9
abundance: -
j_gene: TRBJ2-3
d_gene: TRBD1
CDR3aa: CASSVSDRAHTQYF
CDR3nt: TGTGCCAGCAGCGTATCGGACAGGGCTCATACGCAGTATTTT

v_gene: TRBV9
abundance: -
j_gene: TRBJ1-6
d_gene: TRBD1
CDR3aa: CASSFRGLVNSPLHF
CDR3nt: TGTGCCAGCAGCTTCAGGGGGCTAGTTAATTCACCCCTCCACTTT

v_gene: TRBV19
abundance: -
j_gene: TRBJ1-2
d_gene: TRBD1
CDR3aa: CASSIVRGTDRHTF
CDR3nt: TGTGCCAGTAGTATAGTTAGGGGGACAGATCGACACACCTTC

v_gene: TRBV3-1/TRBV3-2
abundance: -
j_gene: TRBJ1-5
d_gene: -
CDR3aa: CASSGLENQPQHF
CDR3nt: TGTGCCAGCAGCGGACTGGAAAATCAGCCCCAGCATTTT